The T cell receptor beta chain described here comes from a study of beta chain features in type 1 diabetes. Overall study: All of the samples together had 107,917,701 sorted cells examined.

Purity exceeded 98% in all sorted populations. Study observations and caveats: TCRB CDR3s from Type 1 diabetes patients were moderately but significantly shorter in all four CD4+ subsets.

This clone was counted between two and nine times. Its antigen is still unknown. Isolated RNA was reverse transcribed in full, so expressed TCRB transcripts were sequenced. Repertoires were generated with immunoSEQ multiplex PCR, while TCRdb's copy carries only in-frame clones and drops some. The sample lists under 150,000 clones, around 15% occurring once. The V end lost 3 bases, the J end lost 6 bases, and 8 bases lay between the germline ends. The germline V gene encodes CDR1 SGHDN and CDR2 FVKESK. CDR3 length: 13 amino acids. This sequence originates from a young man with type 1 diabetes. The material sequenced was central memory CD4+ T cells from blood. This chain connects TRBV14 to TRBJ1-4, with no clear D. This CDR3 reads CASSQGPYEKLFF. In DNA, the CDR3 is TGTGCCAGCAGCCAGGGTCCCTATGAAAAACTGTTTTTT.